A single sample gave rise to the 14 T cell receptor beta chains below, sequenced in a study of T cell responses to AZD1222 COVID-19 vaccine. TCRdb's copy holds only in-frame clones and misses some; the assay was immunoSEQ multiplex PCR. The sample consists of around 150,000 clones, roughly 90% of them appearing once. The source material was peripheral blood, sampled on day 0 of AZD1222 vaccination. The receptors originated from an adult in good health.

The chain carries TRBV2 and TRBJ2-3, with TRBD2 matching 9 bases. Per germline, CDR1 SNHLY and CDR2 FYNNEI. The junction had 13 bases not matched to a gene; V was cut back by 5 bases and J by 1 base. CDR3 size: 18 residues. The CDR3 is CASSLKRGAPLGTDTQYF. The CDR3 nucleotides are TGTGCCAGCAGTCTTAAGCGGGGGGCCCCCCTGGGCACAGATACGCAGTATTTT.

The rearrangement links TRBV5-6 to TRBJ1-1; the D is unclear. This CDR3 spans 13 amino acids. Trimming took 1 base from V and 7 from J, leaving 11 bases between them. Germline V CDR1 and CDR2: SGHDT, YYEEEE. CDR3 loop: CASSLTGNHEAFF. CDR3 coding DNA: TGTGCCAGCAGCTTGACCGGGAACCATGAAGCTTTCTTT.

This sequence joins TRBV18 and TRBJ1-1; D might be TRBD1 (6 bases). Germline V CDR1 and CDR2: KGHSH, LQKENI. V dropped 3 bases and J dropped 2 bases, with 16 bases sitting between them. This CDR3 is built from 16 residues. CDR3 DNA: TGTGCCAGCTCACCCGGGACATGGGGCGACAACACTGAAGCTTTCTTT. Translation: CASSPGTWGDNTEAFF.

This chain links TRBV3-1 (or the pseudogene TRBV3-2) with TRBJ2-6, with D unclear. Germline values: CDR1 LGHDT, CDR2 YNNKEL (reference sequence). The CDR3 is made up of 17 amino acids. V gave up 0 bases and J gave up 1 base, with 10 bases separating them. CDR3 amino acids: CASSQDIKGSGANVLTF. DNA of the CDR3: TGTGCCAGCAGCCAAGATATAAAAGGTTCTGGGGCCAACGTCCTGACTTTC.

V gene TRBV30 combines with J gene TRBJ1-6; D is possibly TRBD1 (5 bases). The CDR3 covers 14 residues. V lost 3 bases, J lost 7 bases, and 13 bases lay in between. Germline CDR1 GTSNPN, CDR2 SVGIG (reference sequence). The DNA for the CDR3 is TGTGCCTGGAGATCGGGACTCCTAAATTCACCCCTCCACTTT. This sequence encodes CAWRSGLLNSPLHF.

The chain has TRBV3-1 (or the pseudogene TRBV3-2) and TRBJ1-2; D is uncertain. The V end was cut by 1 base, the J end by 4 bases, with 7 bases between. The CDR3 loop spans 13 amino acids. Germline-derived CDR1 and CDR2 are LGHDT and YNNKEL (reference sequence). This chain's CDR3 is CASSQGGFYGYTF. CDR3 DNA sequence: TGTGCCAGCAGCCAAGGGGGATTCTATGGCTACACCTTC.

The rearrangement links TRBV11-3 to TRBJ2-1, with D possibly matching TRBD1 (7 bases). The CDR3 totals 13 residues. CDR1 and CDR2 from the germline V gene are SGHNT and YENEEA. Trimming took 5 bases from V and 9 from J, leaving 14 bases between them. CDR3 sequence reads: CASSQSGGGEQFF. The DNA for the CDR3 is TGTGCCAGCAGCCAGTCAGGGGGAGGTGAGCAGTTCTTC.

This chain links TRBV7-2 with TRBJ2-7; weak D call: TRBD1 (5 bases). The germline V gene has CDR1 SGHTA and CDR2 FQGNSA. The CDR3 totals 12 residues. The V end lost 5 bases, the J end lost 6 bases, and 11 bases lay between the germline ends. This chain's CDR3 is CASSPQGTEQYF. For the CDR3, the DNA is TGTGCCAGCAGCCCCCAGGGCACCGAGCAGTACTTC.

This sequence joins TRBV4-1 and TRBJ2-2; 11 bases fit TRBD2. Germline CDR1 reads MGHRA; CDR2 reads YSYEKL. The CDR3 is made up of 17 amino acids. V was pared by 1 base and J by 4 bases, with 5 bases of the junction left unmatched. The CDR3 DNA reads TGCGCCAGCAGCCAAGGGGTAGCGGGGGGGCCCACCGGGGAGCTGTTTTTT. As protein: CASSQGVAGGPTGELFF.

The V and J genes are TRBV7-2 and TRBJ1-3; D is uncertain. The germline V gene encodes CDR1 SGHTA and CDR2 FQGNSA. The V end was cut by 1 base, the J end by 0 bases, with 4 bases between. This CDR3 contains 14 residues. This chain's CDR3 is CASSLGLSGNTIYF. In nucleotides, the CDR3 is TGTGCCAGCAGCTTAGGCCTCTCTGGAAACACCATATATTTT.

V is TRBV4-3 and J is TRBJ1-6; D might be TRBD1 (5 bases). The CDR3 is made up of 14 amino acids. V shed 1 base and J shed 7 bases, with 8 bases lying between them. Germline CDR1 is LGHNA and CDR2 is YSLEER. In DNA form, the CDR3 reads TGCGCCAGCAGCCAAGGACAGTGGAATTCACCCCTCCACTTT. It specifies CASSQGQWNSPLHF.

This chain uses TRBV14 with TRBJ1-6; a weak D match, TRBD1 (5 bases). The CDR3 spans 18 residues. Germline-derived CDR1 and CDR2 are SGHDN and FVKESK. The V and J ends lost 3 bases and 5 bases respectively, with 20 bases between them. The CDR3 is CASSQRRVGAWDNSPLHF. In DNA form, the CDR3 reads TGTGCCAGCAGCCAGAGACGCGTAGGGGCTTGGGATAATTCACCCCTCCACTTT.

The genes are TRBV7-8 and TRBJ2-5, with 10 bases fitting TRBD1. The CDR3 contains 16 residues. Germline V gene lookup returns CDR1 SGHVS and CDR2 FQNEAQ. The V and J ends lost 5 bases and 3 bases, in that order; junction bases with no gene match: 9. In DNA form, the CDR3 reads TGTGCCAGCAGCGCTATAGGACAGGGGGTGGAAGAGACCCAGTACTTC. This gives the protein CASSAIGQGVEETQYF.

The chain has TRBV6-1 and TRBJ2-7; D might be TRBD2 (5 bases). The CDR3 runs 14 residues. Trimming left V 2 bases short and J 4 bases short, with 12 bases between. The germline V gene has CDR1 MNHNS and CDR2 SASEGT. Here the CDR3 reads CASSEPTRGYEQYF. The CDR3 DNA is TGTGCCAGCAGTGAACCTACTCGAGGGTACGAGCAGTACTTC.